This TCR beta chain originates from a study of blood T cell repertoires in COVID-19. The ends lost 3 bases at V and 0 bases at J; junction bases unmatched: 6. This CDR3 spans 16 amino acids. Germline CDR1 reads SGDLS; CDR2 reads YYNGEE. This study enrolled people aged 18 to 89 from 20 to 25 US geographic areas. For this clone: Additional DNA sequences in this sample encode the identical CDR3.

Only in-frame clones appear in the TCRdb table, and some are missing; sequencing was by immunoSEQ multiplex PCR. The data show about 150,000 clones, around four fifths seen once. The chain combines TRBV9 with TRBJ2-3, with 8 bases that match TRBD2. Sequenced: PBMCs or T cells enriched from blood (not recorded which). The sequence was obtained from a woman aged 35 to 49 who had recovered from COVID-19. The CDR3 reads CASSATSGLSTDTQYF. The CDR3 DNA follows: TGTGCCAGCAGCGCTACTAGCGGCCTAAGCACAGATACGCAGTATTTT.